This entry features one T cell receptor beta chain sequence. Its antigen is as yet unknown. This sample was included in a study of T cell responses to AZD1222 COVID-19 vaccine. Points from the study as a whole: The donor cohort was predominantly white British with a female majority, and clonal diversity may have been underestimated. At baseline, just five to seven AZD1222 recipients tested seropositive.

Repertoires were generated with immunoSEQ multiplex PCR, while TCRdb's copy carries only in-frame clones and drops some. This table has 95,000 to 150,000 clones, 85% to 95% appearing once. Second doses at about 4 or about 12 weeks were pooled. The length of the CDR3 is 15 residues. Per germline, CDR1 SGHRS and CDR2 YFSETQ. V was pared by 4 bases and J by 0 bases, with 2 bases of the junction left unmatched. The chain carries TRBV5-1 and TRBJ2-2, with 8 bases aligning to TRBD2. This TCR derives from an adult who received the AZD1222 COVID-19 vaccine. This specimen was peripheral blood, taken 28 days after the second AZD1222 dose. CDR3 bases: TGCGCCAGCAGCATGGGACTAGCGAACACCGGGGAGCTGTTTTTT. The encoded protein is CASSMGLANTGELFF.